Below are 21 T cell receptor beta chains sequenced from a single sample in a study of OX40 agonist ivuxolimab in advanced cancers. Sequencing used immunoSEQ multiplex PCR; TCRdb keeps in-frame clones, though not all of them. The sample includes under 80,000 clones, less than 95% of them seen just once. The material sequenced was CD4+ or CD8+ T cells sorted from blood, taken in a trial of the OX40 agonist ivuxolimab. The receptors were gathered from an adult with an advanced solid tumor such as melanoma, head and neck, liver or kidney cancer.

This clone was picked up one time. The chain employs TRBV28 and TRBJ2-7; D is possibly TRBD2 (6 bases). Germline CDR1 MDHEN, CDR2 SYDVKM. The CDR3 loop spans 15 amino acids. The V end was cut by 9 bases, the J end by 3 bases, with 21 bases between. The CDR3 loop reads CASGGRIKVGYEQYF. DNA of the CDR3: TGTGCCAGTGGGGGGAGGATTAAAGTAGGCTACGAGCAGTACTTC.

The chain recombines TRBV5-4 with TRBJ1-2; tentative D call: TRBD1 (5 bases). Deletions cut 1 base from V and 4 bases from J, with 14 bases between. This CDR3 is 15 amino acids long. CDR1 and CDR2 (germline): SGHNT, YYREEE (reference sequence). Here the CDR3 DNA reads TGTGCCAGCAGCTTGTCTACGGCTGGGGCCTATGGCTACACCTTC. It specifies CASSLSTAGAYGYTF. Drawing the rest from reference TRBV5-4 and TRBJ1-2, the complete variable domain is ETGVTQSPTHLIKTRGQQVTLRCSSQSGHNTVSWYQQALGQGPQFIFQYYREEENGRGNFPPRFSGLQFPNYSSELNVNALELDDSALYLCASSLSTAGAYGYTFGSGTRLTVV.

As to this clone: Distinct nucleotide sequences in the sample also encode this CDR3. The chain links TRBV6-5 to TRBJ2-3; D may be TRBD2 (6 bases). Trimming took 2 bases from V and 1 from J, leaving 10 bases between them. The CDR3 covers 15 residues. The germline gives CDR1 MNHEY, CDR2 SVGAGI. The CDR3 DNA follows: TGTGCCAGCAGTTACCAGCGGGCGGGCACAGATACGCAGTATTTT. This codes for CASSYQRAGTDTQYF.

The rearrangement links TRBV11-2 to TRBJ1-1; the match to TRBD1 covers 8 bases. The CDR3 contains 18 residues. Trimming removed 5 bases from V and 0 bases from J; junction bases left unmatched: 14. The germline V gene has CDR1 SGHAT and CDR2 FQNNGV. In DNA form, the CDR3 reads TGTGCCAGCAGCCCCCAAGGACAGGGCCTGACCGTGAACACTGAAGCTTTCTTT. Translating gives CASSPQGQGLTVNTEAFF.

The chain is built from TRBV19 and TRBJ2-1; TRBD2 matches 9 bases. The germline V gene has CDR1 LNHDA and CDR2 SQIVND (reference sequence). V shed 7 bases and J 7 bases; nucleotides not matched to a gene: 8. CDR3 length: 14 residues. The CDR3 loop reads CASNPGTSINEQFF. For the CDR3, the DNA is TGTGCCAGTAACCCCGGGACTAGCATAAATGAGCAGTTCTTC.

The V call is TRBV11-3, the J call TRBJ2-3; 11 bases are shared with TRBD2. Germline values: CDR1 SGHNT, CDR2 YENEEA. V dropped 1 base and J dropped 6; count of bases not matched to a gene: 6. The CDR3 is made up of 16 amino acids. CDR3 sequence (DNA): TGTGCCAGCAGCTTAGGTGGGACTAGCGGAACTGATACGCAGTATTTT. Its translation is CASSLGGTSGTDTQYF.

The rearrangement joins TRBV5-1 to TRBJ2-1; 10 nucleotides line up with TRBD2. Trimming cost V 5 bases and J 5 bases; bases outside gene matches: 4. The CDR3 has 14 residues. Germline V CDR1 and CDR2: SGHRS, YFSETQ. CDR3 sequence: CASSLAGANNEQFF. CDR3 in DNA: TGCGCCAGCAGTCTAGCGGGAGCAAACAATGAGCAGTTCTTC.

The CDR3, as DNA: TGTGCCAGCAGCAATGGGGGCCCCTACGAGCAGTACTTC. Its protein product is CASSNGGPYEQYF. The genes are TRBV21-1 and TRBJ2-7; the table's D call, TRBD1, was not checked against the DNA. TRBV21-1 is a documented pseudogene. This CDR3 contains 13 residues.

V usage is TRBV7-2 and J usage is TRBJ2-1, with 9 positions matching TRBD2. V shed 5 bases and J 6 bases; nucleotides not matched to a gene: 14. The germline V gene has CDR1 SGHTA and CDR2 FQGNSA. The CDR3 runs 17 residues. The CDR3 sequence: CASSRKIQRGAPNEQFF. The CDR3 region has the DNA TGTGCCAGCAGCCGAAAGATCCAGCGGGGGGCGCCCAATGAGCAGTTCTTC.

The J gene is TRBJ2-5, the V gene TRBV20-1, with D hard to call. The CDR3 consists of 11 residues. Germline CDR1 is DFQATT and CDR2 is SNEGSKA (reference sequence). Trimming took off 6 bases at V and 6 bases at J, with 11 bases between the two ends. Here the CDR3 reads CSAPQPKTQYF. CDR3 bases: TGCAGTGCACCGCAGCCTAAGACCCAGTACTTC.

This clone was seen only a few times. The chain employs TRBV27 and TRBJ1-2, with 8 bases fitting TRBD1. The CDR3 covers 13 residues. V was clipped by 3 bases and J by 8 bases; unmatched bases: 5. Per germline, CDR1 MNHEY and CDR2 SMNVEV (reference sequence). As DNA, the CDR3 is TGTGCCAGCAGTTTCCAGGGGGCGGCGGGCTACACCTTC. Amino acid sequence: CASSFQGAAGYTF.

The genes are TRBV7-2 and TRBJ1-1; 7 nucleotides match TRBD1. The CDR3 is 15 amino acids. Germline V CDR1 and CDR2: SGHTA, FQGNSA. V shed 3 bases and J 4 bases; nucleotides not matched to a gene: 8. The CDR3 region is CASSFVTGLSTEAFF. DNA of the CDR3: TGTGCCAGCAGCTTCGTGACAGGGTTGAGCACTGAAGCTTTCTTT.

The chain is built from TRBV7-2 and TRBJ2-7; D is unclear. The CDR3 spans 13 residues. The V gene's germline CDR1 is SGHTA and CDR2 FQGNSA. The V gene lost 1 base and the J gene lost 6 bases, with 10 bases spanning the gap. CDR3 in DNA: TGTGCCAGCAGCTTAGTCGGCGGTCGCGAGCAGTACTTC. Translation gives CASSLVGGREQYF.

The chain is built from TRBV10-1 and TRBJ2-1; no definite D call. V was clipped by 2 bases and J by 4 bases, with 6 bases between them. This CDR3 region has 13 residues. Germline CDR1 WNHNN, CDR2 SYGVQD (reference sequence). The CDR3 DNA is TGCGCCAGCAGTGAGAGGGAATACAATGAGCAGTTCTTC. Amino acids: CASSEREYNEQFF.

The V and J genes are TRBV2 and TRBJ2-7; 10 positions match TRBD2. This CDR3 contains 17 residues. Per germline, CDR1 SNHLY and CDR2 FYNNEI. The V and J ends lost 8 bases and 5 bases, in that order; junction bases with no gene match: 18. This chain's CDR3 is CASRDIRGVAGGHEQYF. CDR3 nucleotides: TGTGCCAGCCGGGATATCCGCGGGGTAGCGGGAGGACACGAGCAGTACTTC.

The J gene is TRBJ1-2, the V gene TRBV28, with 7 bases fitting TRBD1. Looked up from germline, CDR1 is MDHEN and CDR2 is SYDVKM. Trimming at V came to 7 bases and at J to 5 bases, leaving 4 bases not matched to a gene. This CDR3 has 12 residues. CDR3 sequence: CASTGTAYGYTF. The CDR3, as DNA: TGTGCCAGCACCGGGACAGCTTATGGCTACACCTTC.

This clone was recorded once. The V call is TRBV28, the J call TRBJ1-1; the match to TRBD1 covers 8 bases. The length of the CDR3 is 19 residues. Germline-derived CDR1 and CDR2 are MDHEN and SYDVKM. The J segment lost 0 bases and the V segment lost 3 bases, leaving 15 bases of the junction unmatched. DNA of the CDR3: TGTGCCAGCAGTTTTTTTTGGGAATGGACAGGGATCATGAACACTGAAGCTTTCTTT. Encoded protein: CASSFFWEWTGIMNTEAFF.

V and J are TRBV5-4 and TRBJ2-7, with 9 positions matching TRBD2. The V and J ends lost 7 bases and 2 bases, in that order; junction bases with no gene match: 10. CDR3 length: 15 amino acids. Germline V gene lookup returns CDR1 SGHNT and CDR2 YYREEE (reference sequence). The CDR3 DNA reads as TGTGCCAGCTCATTTGGCGGGGGGGGGACCTACGAGCAGTACTTC. Its translation: CASSFGGGGTYEQYF.

This chain uses TRBV28 with TRBJ2-1; D unresolved. Germline CDR1 MDHEN, CDR2 SYDVKM. V was cut by 4 bases and J by 0 bases, with 10 bases left in between. CDR3 size: 15 residues. Written as DNA, the CDR3 is TGTGCCAGCAGTTCCGCCCAGCTCTCCTACAATGAGCAGTTCTTC. This codes for CASSSAQLSYNEQFF. Together with reference TRBV28 and TRBJ2-1, the CDR3 gives the full variable domain: DVKVTQSSRYLVKRTGEKVFLECVQDMDHENMFWYRQDPGLGLRLIYFSYDVKMKEKGDIPEGYSVSREKKERFSLILESASTNQTSMYLCASSSAQLSYNEQFFGPGTRLTVL.

The CDR3 here is CASSLTGPGGGNIQYF. CDR3 nucleotide sequence: TGCGCCAGCAGCTTGACGGGGCCAGGGGGCGGAAACATTCAGTACTTC. The V and J genes are TRBV5-1 and TRBJ2-4, with TRBD1 matching over 8 bases. The CDR3 runs 16 residues. Unmatched junction bases numbered 9, after V lost 1 base and J lost 6 bases. Germline V gene lookup returns CDR1 SGHRS and CDR2 YFSETQ. Using reference TRBV5-1 and TRBJ2-4 for the parts outside the CDR3, the full variable domain is KAGVTQTPRYLIKTRGQQVTLSCSPISGHRSVSWYQQTPGQGLQFLFEYFSETQRNKGNFPGRFSGRQFSNSRSEMNVSTLELGDSALYLCASSLTGPGGGNIQYFGAGTRLSVL.

The chain combines TRBV11-3 with TRBJ2-4, with 10 bases aligning to TRBD1. This CDR3 contains 15 residues. CDR1 SGHNT and CDR2 YENEEA come from the germline V gene. V shed 5 bases and J 6 bases; nucleotides not matched to a gene: 7. CDR3 region: CASSPKTGGRNIQYF. In DNA form, the CDR3 reads TGTGCCAGCAGCCCAAAGACAGGGGGCAGAAACATTCAGTACTTC.